One and the same sample provided the 15 T cell receptor beta chains below, sequenced in a study of blood T cell repertoires in COVID-19. Produced via immunoSEQ multiplex PCR; TCRdb's table is partial and in-frame only. This sample has around 100,000 clones, with roughly 84% found just once. The sequenced sample was peripheral blood. The origin of the receptors is a human donor in a cohort sampled during active COVID-19.

V is TRBV7-9 and J is TRBJ2-1; possibly TRBD2 for D (6 bases). V dropped 4 bases and J dropped 0 bases, with 16 bases sitting between them. CDR1 is SEHNR and CDR2 is FQNEAQ in the germline V gene (reference sequence). This CDR3 has 17 amino acids. The CDR3 is CASSSGASVSSYNEQFF. The CDR3 DNA reads TGTGCCAGCAGCTCTGGCGCTAGCGTAAGCTCCTACAATGAGCAGTTCTTC.

This chain uses TRBV5-1 with TRBJ1-6, with D possibly TRBD1 on 5 matching bases. Per the germline V gene, CDR1 is SGHRS and CDR2 is YFSETQ. The CDR3 sequence is 15 residues long. V was pared by 0 bases and J by 6 bases, with 10 bases between. CDR3 amino acids: CASSLAGGGNSPLHF. DNA for the CDR3: TGCGCCAGCAGCTTGGCGGGGGGAGGTAATTCACCCCTCCACTTT.

The chain uses TRBV7-2 and TRBJ2-5; TRBD1 aligns across 7 bases. Germline-derived CDR1 and CDR2 are SGHTA and FQGNSA. This CDR3 spans 14 amino acids. V gave up 5 bases and J gave up 1 base; unmatched junction bases: 4. CDR3 region: CASSPGTVQETQYF. CDR3 in DNA: TGTGCCAGCAGCCCCGGGACAGTCCAAGAGACCCAGTACTTC.

The rearrangement links TRBV6-6 to TRBJ2-7, with TRBD2 matching 12 bases. CDR1 MNHNY and CDR2 SVGAGI come from the germline V gene (reference sequence). The CDR3 extends over 15 amino acids. V gave up 4 bases and J gave up 7 bases; unmatched junction bases: 8. The CDR3 DNA follows: TGTGCCAGCAGTTCCCCGGGACTAGCGGGTTATGAGCAGTACTTC. Translating gives CASSSPGLAGYEQYF.

The chain couples TRBV6-5 to TRBJ2-3, with TRBD2 matching over 8 bases. V dropped 2 bases and J dropped 0; count of bases not matched to a gene: 4. The germline V gene encodes CDR1 MNHEY and CDR2 SVGAGI. CDR3 size: 16 residues. For the CDR3, the DNA is TGTGCCAGCAGTTACGGTCGGACTAGCAGCACAGATACGCAGTATTTT. It codes for CASSYGRTSSTDTQYF.

The rearrangement joins TRBV7-2 to TRBJ2-1; 8 nucleotides agree with TRBD2. There are 16 residues in the CDR3. Trimming cost V 1 base and J 5 bases; bases outside gene matches: 7. Germline CDR1 is SGHTA and CDR2 is FQGNSA. The CDR3 nucleotides read TGTGCCAGCAGCTTAGTTACTAGCGGCGCCCACAATGAGCAGTTCTTC. Translated: CASSLVTSGAHNEQFF.

This sequence joins TRBV7-9 and TRBJ2-7; 7 bases are shared with TRBD2. Germline-derived CDR1 and CDR2 are SEHNR and FQNEAQ (reference sequence). V lost 5 bases and J lost 5; bases outside the gene matches: 9. The CDR3 spans 14 residues. The CDR3 nucleotides read TGTGCCAGCAGCCTGGGGGGGTCTAGGGACGAGCAGTACTTC. Its protein is CASSLGGSRDEQYF.

The V gene is TRBV11-2, the J gene TRBJ2-3, with 8 bases aligning to TRBD2. CDR1 is SGHAT, CDR2 FQNNGV, per germline. V trimming: 1 base; J trimming: 2 bases; junction bases outside the gene matches: 2. The CDR3 covers 15 residues. The CDR3 region is CASSLVAGHTDTQYF. The CDR3 nucleotides are TGTGCCAGCAGCTTAGTAGCGGGACACACAGATACGCAGTATTTT.

The rearrangement links TRBV11-2 to TRBJ2-1; no reliable D call. V lost 3 bases and J 10 bases, leaving 16 bases between the germline ends. The CDR3 consists of 14 residues. The germline gives CDR1 SGHAT, CDR2 FQNNGV. The CDR3 sequence is CASSFAPESGEQFF. CDR3 bases: TGTGCCAGCAGCTTTGCTCCGGAGAGTGGGGAGCAGTTCTTC.

The rearrangement uses TRBV6-1 and TRBJ2-3; D is possibly TRBD2 (5 bases). Trimming shortened V by 2 bases and J by 7 bases, and 10 bases separated the two germline ends. The germline gives CDR1 MNHNS, CDR2 SASEGT. The CDR3 is 13 residues long. DNA for the CDR3: TGTGCCAGCAGTGAAAGAGGGTTTAATACGCAGTATTTT. It yields the protein CASSERGFNTQYF.

The V and J genes are TRBV6-1 and TRBJ2-5; TRBD2 matches 9 bases. Germline V CDR1 and CDR2: MNHNS, SASEGT. V trimming: 2 bases; J trimming: 4 bases; junction bases outside the gene matches: 5. The CDR3 has 15 amino acids. The CDR3 DNA is TGTGCCAGCAGTGAACTAGCGGGGCTCGGAGAGACCCAGTACTTC. Its protein product is CASSELAGLGETQYF.

This chain joins TRBV5-5 and TRBJ2-4; 10 bases map to TRBD1. This CDR3 is built from 18 residues. CDR1 SGHKS and CDR2 YYEKEE come from the germline V gene (reference sequence). Trimming took 0 bases from V and 1 from J; bases not matched to a gene: 7. The CDR3: CASSLVPSTGGAKNIQYF. CDR3 nucleotides: TGTGCCAGCAGCTTGGTTCCCTCGACAGGGGGCGCCAAAAACATTCAGTACTTC.

The chain uses TRBV5-4 and TRBJ1-1; no clear D gene. Trimming shortened V by 4 bases and J by 0 bases, and 13 bases separated the two germline ends. This CDR3 has 15 residues. Per the germline V gene, CDR1 is SGHNT and CDR2 is YYREEE (reference sequence). CDR3 DNA sequence: TGTGCCAGCAGCCCCTCGGGGAAAATGAACACTGAAGCTTTCTTT. Translation: CASSPSGKMNTEAFF.

Worth noting for this clone: One junction end disagrees with the germline gene, perhaps due to a read error. The V gene is TRBV6-4, the J gene TRBJ2-7, with 8 bases fitting TRBD2. The CDR3 is 16 residues long. Germline V gene lookup returns CDR1 MRHNA and CDR2 SNTAGT. The CDR3 sequence: CPSSDSGGGGSVEQYF. As DNA, the CDR3 is TGTCCCAGCAGTGACTCGGGGGGCGGGGGGAGCGTCGAGCAGTACTTC.

The genes are TRBV5-6 and TRBJ2-3; a weak D match, TRBD2 (6 bases). The CDR3 spans 15 residues. Germline V gene sequence: CDR1 SGHDT, CDR2 YYEEEE. V lost 4 bases and J 6 bases, leaving 18 bases between the germline ends. CDR3 loop: CASSPGGRGPDTQYF. CDR3 nucleotide sequence: TGTGCCAGCAGCCCCGGGGGTCGAGGCCCGGATACGCAGTATTTT.